The 2 T cell receptor beta chains given below trace back to one sample, sequenced in a study of patients and donors after allogeneic stem cell transplantation. TCRdb passed the RT-PCR reads through MiXCR, listing each CDR3 protein once. The sample comprises fewer than 200,000 distinct CDR3 sequences, roughly 30% of which are singletons, and roughly 3.2% rests with the top ten. Sequencing used blood, either unsorted or a sorted T cell fraction (not recorded which). The receptor source for this set is a human donor who was either an allogeneic HSCT recipient or a stem cell or donor lymphocyte infusion donor (not recorded which). It is not recorded whose cells these are; they may come from a transplant donor.

The chain recombines TRBV29-1 with TRBJ2-7; 9 bases line up with TRBD2. Germline CDR1 is SQVTM and CDR2 is ANQGSEA. Trimming removed 4 bases from V and 2 bases from J; junction bases left unmatched: 12. The CDR3 totals 16 residues. CDR3 protein: CSVVLILAGITYEQYF. CDR3 nucleotides: TGCAGCGTTGTCCTGATACTAGCGGGCATAACCTACGAGCAGTACTTC.

The chain couples TRBV9 to TRBJ1-1; D not resolved. Trimming left V 7 bases short and J 1 base short, with 17 bases between. CDR1 is SGDLS, CDR2 YYNGEE, per germline. The CDR3 sequence is 15 residues long. CDR3 sequence (DNA): TGTGCCAGCTCTTGGCTTATGGACCCGAACACTGAAGCTTTCTTT. Protein sequence: CASSWLMDPNTEAFF.